This T cell receptor (beta chain) emerged from a study of T cell responses to AZD1222 COVID-19 vaccine. Assay: immunoSEQ multiplex PCR; the TCRdb copy retains only in-frame clones and omits some. The sample yields 110,000 or so clones, around 90% seen once. This clone is classed as medium-sized. The antigen is undetermined. Whole-study findings and limits: Of the AZD1222 recipients, only five to seven were seropositive at baseline. Two doses of AZD1222 preceded a rise in Spike-specific TCR breadth and depth.

Germline V lookup: CDR1 SEHNR, CDR2 FQNEAQ (reference sequence). The CDR3 spans 14 residues. Between the trimmed V and J ends, which lost 8 bases and 4 bases, there was a span of 17 bases. The chain joins TRBV7-9 to TRBJ1-2, with a possible D match to TRBD1 (5 bases). Here the sequenced sample was peripheral blood, taken on day 0 of MenACWY control vaccination. This receptor was identified in an adult in good health. CDR3: CASESPGQTYGYTF. The DNA for the CDR3 is TGTGCCAGCGAATCCCCGGGGCAGACCTATGGCTACACCTTC.